This T cell receptor beta chain was recorded in a study of TIL therapy for anti-PD-1-resistant metastatic lung cancer. At the level of the study: Tumors carried a median about 1.5 non-synonymous mutations per megabase.

The time point is: pre-treatment sample, taken before nivolumab and TIL therapy. A remark on this clone: Mismatch with germline at one junction end may stem from a read error.

Sequencing used immunoSEQ v3. Here immunoSEQ multiplex PCR was the method, and the copy in TCRdb shows in-frame clones only, minus some. The sample has 35,000 to 55,000 clones; around three quarters are singletons. Germline V lookup: CDR1 SSHAT, CDR2 FNYEAQ (reference sequence). The CDR3 is made up of 15 amino acids. The sample was blood, taken at baseline. This TCR came from a man between 65 and 85 years old with non-small cell lung cancer. V gene TRBV7-7 combines with J gene TRBJ2-1; tentative D call: TRBD1 (5 bases). CDR3 protein: CASSFQGAAYNEQFF. The CDR3 nucleotides read TGTGCTAGCAGCTTTCAGGGCGCGGCCTACAATGAGCAGTTCTTC.